Presented here are 25 T cell receptor beta chains from one specimen sequenced in a study of graft-versus-host responses after intestinal transplantation (dated by TCRdb to the early 2020s). This specimen's time point label, per the study, means: cells obtained before transplantation from donor or recipient. The library was obtained by the immunoSEQ multiplex PCR assay. TCRdb took this table from immuneACCESS and kept in-frame rearrangements with V and J called. Such tables lack part of the clones; where checked against another copy, unresolved V genes explain under half of the gap, and the rest is unexplained. This sample lists over 120,000 clones; about nine tenths were detected once. The ten largest clones represent around 0.19% of the sample. Their cognate antigens are unknown. The sample was unstimulated CD4+ T cells sorted from spleen or lymph node cells, taken before intestinal transplant. These TCRs come from a human donor who received an intestinal transplant.

V and J are TRBV5-5 and TRBJ1-5; 10 bases align to TRBD1. The germline CDR1 and CDR2 sequences are SGHKS and YYEKEE (reference sequence). Trimming took 0 bases from V and 7 from J; bases not matched to a gene: 1. The CDR3 extends over 14 amino acids. For the CDR3, the DNA is TGTGCCAGCAGCTTGGGACAGGGGGCACAGCCCCAGCATTTT. This sequence encodes CASSLGQGAQPQHF.

This clone was observed a single time. The chain couples TRBV7-8 to TRBJ2-3; D is tentatively TRBD1 or TRBD2 (5 bases each). Germline-derived CDR1 and CDR2 are SGHVS and FQNEAQ. The CDR3 extends over 14 amino acids. The V gene lost 5 bases and the J gene lost 9 bases, with 18 bases spanning the gap. The CDR3 loop is CASSRGGNEGTQYF. As DNA, the CDR3 is TGTGCCAGCAGCAGAGGAGGTAATGAGGGGACGCAGTATTTT.

The V gene is TRBV5-6, the J gene TRBJ2-1; 9 positions agree with TRBD2. The CDR3 covers 15 residues. J was trimmed by 2 bases and V by 1 base; bases with no gene match: 1. Germline V lookup: CDR1 SGHDT, CDR2 YYEEEE. The chain's CDR3 is CASSLLAGPYNEQFF. CDR3 DNA sequence: TGTGCCAGCAGCTTGCTAGCGGGACCCTACAATGAGCAGTTCTTC.

The chain uses TRBV10-3 and TRBJ1-5, with 7 bases identical to TRBD1. The trim removed 3 bases at V and 9 bases at J, leaving 11 bases unmatched. Germline V gene data show CDR1 as ENHRY and CDR2 as SYGVKD. The CDR3 is 15 residues long. Here the CDR3 reads CAISDGTAANGPQHF. The CDR3 DNA sequence: TGTGCCATCAGTGACGGGACAGCTGCTAATGGGCCCCAGCATTTT.

V gene TRBV15 combines with J gene TRBJ2-3; 8 nucleotides align to TRBD2. The J segment lost 1 base and the V segment lost 0 bases, leaving 12 bases of the junction unmatched. Germline V gives CDR1 LNHNV, CDR2 YYDKDF (reference sequence). This CDR3 is 19 amino acids long. In nucleotides, the CDR3 is TGTGCCACCAGCAGAGATCCTTCGATAGCGGGAATTGGCACAGATACGCAGTATTTT. This sequence encodes CATSRDPSIAGIGTDTQYF.

The chain recombines TRBV29-1 with TRBJ2-5; no reliable D call. Germline CDR1 reads SQVTM; CDR2 reads ANQGSEA. V shed 4 bases and J shed 4 bases, with 4 bases lying between them. The CDR3 is made up of 10 amino acids. The CDR3 sequence is CSVGGETQYF. CDR3 bases: TGCAGCGTTGGGGGAGAGACCCAGTACTTC.

V is TRBV11-2 and J is TRBJ2-7; D is perhaps TRBD2 (5 bases). The germline V gene encodes CDR1 SGHAT and CDR2 FQNNGV. There are 13 residues in the CDR3. V dropped 1 base and J dropped 7 bases, with 11 bases sitting between them. Here the CDR3 reads CASSLGARGEQYF. CDR3 in DNA: TGTGCCAGCAGCTTAGGGGCCCGAGGGGAGCAGTACTTC. Full variable domain (missing parts from reference TRBV11-2 and TRBJ2-7): EAGVAQSPRYKIIEKRQSVAFWCNPISGHATLYWYQQILGQGPKLLIQFQNNGVVDDSQLPKDRFSAERLKGVDSTLKIQPAKLEDSAVYLCASSLGARGEQYFGPGTRLTVT.

The J gene is TRBJ1-5, the V gene TRBV19; the match to TRBD1 covers 7 bases. The CDR3 has 16 amino acids. V shed 5 bases, J shed 0 bases, and the junction held 7 bases outside the gene matches. Germline V gene lookup returns CDR1 LNHDA and CDR2 SQIVND (reference sequence). This chain's CDR3 is CASSGQVHTSNQPQHF. The CDR3 DNA reads as TGTGCCAGTAGTGGACAGGTCCACACTAGCAATCAGCCCCAGCATTTT.

V usage is TRBV7-9 and J usage is TRBJ2-3; D gene unclear. The CDR3 has 15 amino acids. Deletions cut 4 bases from V and 0 bases from J, with 11 bases between. Germline V gives CDR1 SEHNR, CDR2 FQNEAQ (reference sequence). CDR3 residues: CASSSSVTSTDTQYF. CDR3 bases: TGTGCCAGCAGCTCTAGTGTCACTAGCACAGATACGCAGTATTTT.

The rearrangement uses TRBV7-2 and TRBJ2-1, with 7 bases fitting TRBD2. This CDR3 comprises 16 residues. Looked up from germline, CDR1 is SGHTA and CDR2 is FQGNSA. V lost 2 bases, J lost 4 bases, and 8 bases stayed unmatched. This CDR3 is CASSLRAGAIYNEQFF. Here the CDR3 DNA reads TGTGCCAGCAGCTTACGGGCGGGAGCGATTTACAATGAGCAGTTCTTC.

This clone was found once. The chain couples TRBV5-1 to TRBJ1-4; D gene unclear. CDR1 and CDR2 (germline): SGHRS, YFSETQ. The CDR3 runs to 15 residues. The V and J ends lost 0 bases and 0 bases respectively, with 6 bases between them. As DNA, the CDR3 is TGCGCCAGCAGCTTGGGTGTTGCAACTAATGAAAAACTGTTTTTT. Protein: CASSLGVATNEKLFF.

The V and J genes are TRBV19 and TRBJ2-5, with 8 bases that match TRBD1. V dropped 3 bases and J dropped 5; count of bases not matched to a gene: 5. The CDR3 totals 14 residues. Germline V gene lookup returns CDR1 LNHDA and CDR2 SQIVND (reference sequence). CDR3 amino acids: CASSIQTGAETQYF. Written as DNA, the CDR3 is TGTGCCAGTAGTATCCAGACAGGGGCCGAGACCCAGTACTTC.

The chain uses TRBV19 and TRBJ1-5, with a tentative D call TRBD1 (5 bases). CDR3 length equals 15 residues. The V gene's germline CDR1 is LNHDA and CDR2 SQIVND (reference sequence). V was cut by 3 bases and J by 3 bases, with 12 bases left in between. The chain's CDR3 is CASSIRQTPNQPQHF. CDR3 DNA: TGTGCCAGTAGTATCCGACAGACCCCCAATCAGCCCCAGCATTTT. Full variable domain (outside the CDR3, taken from reference TRBV19 and TRBJ1-5): DGGITQSPKYLFRKEGQNVTLSCEQNLNHDAMYWYRQDPGQGLRLIYYSQIVNDFQKGDIAEGYSVSREKKESFPLTVTSAQKNPTAFYLCASSIRQTPNQPQHFGDGTRLSIL.

The chain carries TRBV5-1 and TRBJ2-6; TRBD1 matches at 12 bases. V shed 6 bases and J 0 bases; nucleotides not matched to a gene: 7. The germline gives CDR1 SGHRS, CDR2 YFSETQ. The CDR3 covers 18 residues. The DNA for the CDR3 is TGCGCCAGCACCCCCATGGGACAGGGGGCCTCTGGGGCCAACGTCCTGACTTTC. This gives the protein CASTPMGQGASGANVLTF.

The chain combines TRBV7-2 with TRBJ2-3, with D uncertain. The germline V gene encodes CDR1 SGHTA and CDR2 FQGNSA. V gave up 1 base and J gave up 8 bases, with 10 bases separating them. The CDR3 is 13 amino acids. CDR3 region: CASSLGPLFTQYF. CDR3 in DNA: TGTGCCAGCAGCTTAGGACCTCTATTTACGCAGTATTTT.

The chain is built from TRBV7-2 and TRBJ2-3; D not resolved. The V end lost 2 bases, the J end lost 5 bases, and 2 bases lay between the germline ends. Germline CDR1 and CDR2: SGHTA and FQGNSA. This CDR3 has 11 amino acids. The CDR3 nucleotides are TGTGCCAGCAGCTTACTAGATACGCAGTATTTT. Translation gives CASSLLDTQYF.

This clone showed up just once. Different DNA sequences within this sample yield the same CDR3. This sequence joins TRBV27 and TRBJ2-7; a weak D match, TRBD2 (6 bases). The CDR3 has 13 amino acids. The ends were cut back, 0 bases at V and 3 bases at J, with 6 bases in the middle. Germline V CDR1 and CDR2: MNHEY, SMNVEV (reference sequence). The chain's CDR3 is CASSLSGGYEQYF. The CDR3 coding sequence is TGTGCCAGCAGTTTATCGGGGGGCTACGAGCAGTACTTC.

J is TRBJ1-6 and V is TRBV7-2; 7 bases fit TRBD1. The CDR3 covers 15 residues. Germline loops: CDR1 SGHTA, CDR2 FQGNSA. V lost 5 bases, J lost 7 bases, and 8 bases stayed unmatched. The CDR3 protein is CASSPIGTANSPLHF. The CDR3 nucleotides read TGTGCCAGCAGCCCTATTGGGACAGCGAATTCACCCCTCCACTTT.

The chain couples TRBV6-5 to TRBJ2-7; 8 nucleotides agree with TRBD1. Germline assignment: CDR1 MNHEY and CDR2 SVGAGI. Trimming took 5 bases from V and 3 from J; bases not matched to a gene: 3. CDR3 size: 13 residues. CDR3 nucleotide sequence: TGTGCCAGCAGTCGGACAGGGAACTACGAGCAGTACTTC. It is translated as CASSRTGNYEQYF.

This chain connects TRBV9 to TRBJ2-5; D is possibly TRBD1 or TRBD2 (5 bases each). Per germline, CDR1 SGDLS and CDR2 YYNGEE. Between the trimmed V and J ends, which lost 0 bases and 3 bases, there was a span of 18 bases. The CDR3 runs 17 residues. This CDR3 reads CASSVVVGERTKETQYF. The CDR3 DNA follows: TGTGCCAGCAGCGTAGTAGTGGGGGAACGGACGAAAGAGACCCAGTACTTC.

This sequence joins TRBV7-9 and TRBJ1-1, with D unresolved. CDR1 is SEHNR and CDR2 is FQNEAQ in the germline V gene (reference sequence). The V gene lost 4 bases and the J gene lost 3 bases, with 9 bases spanning the gap. This CDR3 is 13 amino acids long. The CDR3 is CASSSLWDTEAFF. For the CDR3, the DNA is TGTGCCAGCAGCTCCCTTTGGGACACTGAAGCTTTCTTT.

The chain employs TRBV7-3 and TRBJ2-2, with D perhaps TRBD2 (6 bases). The CDR3 is 14 residues long. Trimming pared 5 bases from V and 4 bases from J, leaving 11 bases between. Germline assignment: CDR1 SGHTA and CDR2 FQGTGA. The CDR3 DNA reads TGTGCCAGCAGCCCCCGGGACTTCACCGGGGAGCTGTTTTTT. It is translated as CASSPRDFTGELFF.

The chain combines TRBV9 with TRBJ1-4; perhaps TRBD1 as D (6 bases). Germline lookup yields CDR1 SGDLS and CDR2 YYNGEE. Trimming left V 4 bases short and J 8 bases short, with 18 bases between. The CDR3 spans 15 residues. CDR3 sequence reads: CASSSMDSKLEKLFF. CDR3 coding DNA: TGTGCCAGCAGCTCCATGGACAGCAAACTCGAAAAACTGTTTTTT. Full variable domain (remainder filled in from reference TRBV9 and TRBJ1-4): DSGVTQTPKHLITATGQRVTLRCSPRSGDLSVYWYQQSLDQGLQFLIQYYNGEERAKGNILERFSAQQFPDLHSELNLSSLELGDSALYFCASSSMDSKLEKLFFGSGTQLSVL.

The chain is built from TRBV7-2 and TRBJ2-1; 7 nucleotides align to TRBD2. Per germline, CDR1 SGHTA and CDR2 FQGNSA. Trimming took 5 bases from V and 0 from J; bases not matched to a gene: 4. The CDR3 totals 15 residues. DNA for the CDR3: TGTGCCAGCAGCGGCGGGAGATCCTCCTACAATGAGCAGTTCTTC. It translates to CASSGGRSSYNEQFF. The full variable domain, completed using reference TRBV7-2 and TRBJ2-1, is GAGVSQSPSNKVTEKGKDVELRCDPISGHTALYWYRQSLGQGLEFLIYFQGNSAPDKSGLPSDRFSAERTGGSVSTLTIQRTQQEDSAVYLCASSGGRSSYNEQFFGPGTRLTVL.

This clone was seen a single time. The rearrangement joins TRBV4-1 to TRBJ2-2, with TRBD1 matching over 11 bases. J was trimmed by 5 bases and V by 4 bases; bases with no gene match: 6. From germline, CDR1 is MGHRA and CDR2 YSYEKL. CDR3 length: 16 residues. CDR3 amino acids: CASSRDGTGGTGELFF. CDR3 in DNA: TGCGCCAGCAGCCGAGACGGGACAGGGGGAACCGGGGAGCTGTTTTTT.